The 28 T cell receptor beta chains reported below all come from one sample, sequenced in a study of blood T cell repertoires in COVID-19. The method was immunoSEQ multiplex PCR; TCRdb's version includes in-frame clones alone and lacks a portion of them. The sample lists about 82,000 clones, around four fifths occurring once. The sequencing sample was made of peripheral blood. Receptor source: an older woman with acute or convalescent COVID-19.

The CDR3 loop is CASSTGQNTEAFF. The CDR3 region has the DNA TGCGCCAGCAGCACAGGACAGAACACTGAAGCTTTCTTT. The gene calls are TRBV5-1 and TRBJ1-1; D perhaps matches TRBD1 (5 bases). Germline V CDR1 and CDR2: SGHRS, YFSETQ. The V and J ends lost 4 bases and 1 base respectively, with 8 bases between them. This CDR3 is 13 amino acids long.

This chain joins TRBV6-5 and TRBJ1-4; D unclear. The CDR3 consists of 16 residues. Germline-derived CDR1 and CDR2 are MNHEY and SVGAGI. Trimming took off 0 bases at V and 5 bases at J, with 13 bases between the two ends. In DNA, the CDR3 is TGTGCCAGCAGTTACTCTAGGAGAGCGAGAAATGAAAAACTGTTTTTT. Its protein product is CASSYSRRARNEKLFF.

The CDR3 coding sequence is TGTGCCACCAGCAGAGATCGCGCGGGACAGAGCTATGGCTACACCTTC. It translates to CATSRDRAGQSYGYTF. The rearrangement links TRBV15 to TRBJ1-2; 7 nucleotides line up with TRBD1. The CDR3 is 16 residues long. The germline gives CDR1 LNHNV, CDR2 YYDKDF (reference sequence). Trimming cost V 0 bases and J 4 bases; bases outside gene matches: 8.

CDR3 sequence: CASSPSAGANTGELFF. CDR3 DNA sequence: TGTGCCAGCAGCCCGTCCGCGGGAGCGAACACCGGGGAGCTGTTTTTT. The chain links TRBV5-4 to TRBJ2-2; 7 nucleotides match TRBD2. The CDR3 is 16 residues long. V trimming: 4 bases; J trimming: 0 bases; junction bases outside the gene matches: 6. Germline values: CDR1 SGHNT, CDR2 YYREEE (reference sequence).

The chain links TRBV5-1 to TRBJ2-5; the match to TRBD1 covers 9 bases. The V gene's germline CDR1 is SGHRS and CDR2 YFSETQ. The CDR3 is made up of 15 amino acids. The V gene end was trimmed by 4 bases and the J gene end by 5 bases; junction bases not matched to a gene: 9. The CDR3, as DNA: TGCGCCAGCAGCATGGCACAGGGGGCGGAGGAGACCCAGTACTTC. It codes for CASSMAQGAEETQYF. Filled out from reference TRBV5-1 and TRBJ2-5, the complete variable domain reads KAGVTQTPRYLIKTRGQQVTLSCSPISGHRSVSWYQQTPGQGLQFLFEYFSETQRNKGNFPGRFSGRQFSNSRSEMNVSTLELGDSALYLCASSMAQGAEETQYFGPGTRLLVL.

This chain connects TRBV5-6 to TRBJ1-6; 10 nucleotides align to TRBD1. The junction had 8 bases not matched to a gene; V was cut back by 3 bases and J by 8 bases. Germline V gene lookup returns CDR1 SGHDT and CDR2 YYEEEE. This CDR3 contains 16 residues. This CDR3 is CASSSSTGGWYSPLHF. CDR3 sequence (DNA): TGTGCCAGCAGCTCATCGACAGGGGGCTGGTATTCACCCCTCCACTTT.

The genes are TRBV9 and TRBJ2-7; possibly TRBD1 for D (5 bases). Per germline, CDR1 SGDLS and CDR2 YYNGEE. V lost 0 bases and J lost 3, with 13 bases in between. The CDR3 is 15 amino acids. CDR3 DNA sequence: TGTGCCAGCAGCGTAGCCGATCTAGGGGTCTACGAGCAGTACTTC. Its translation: CASSVADLGVYEQYF.

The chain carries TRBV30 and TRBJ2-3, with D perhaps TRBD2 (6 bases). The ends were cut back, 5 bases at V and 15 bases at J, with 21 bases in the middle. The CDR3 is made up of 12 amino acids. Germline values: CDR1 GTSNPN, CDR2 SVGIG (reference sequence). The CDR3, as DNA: TGTGCCTGGTCCCTCGGGGGAGGCGTCCTATATTTT. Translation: CAWSLGGGVLYF.

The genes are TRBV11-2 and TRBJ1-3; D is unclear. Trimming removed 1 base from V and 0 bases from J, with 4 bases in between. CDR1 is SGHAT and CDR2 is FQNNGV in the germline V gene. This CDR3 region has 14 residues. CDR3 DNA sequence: TGTGCCAGCAGCTTAGTGAGCTCTGGAAACACCATATATTTT. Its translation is CASSLVSSGNTIYF.

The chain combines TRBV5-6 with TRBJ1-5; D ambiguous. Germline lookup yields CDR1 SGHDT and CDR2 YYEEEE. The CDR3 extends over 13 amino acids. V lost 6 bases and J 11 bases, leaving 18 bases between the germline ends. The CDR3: CASTTQRLGSQHF. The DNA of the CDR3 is TGTGCCAGCACAACCCAGCGGTTGGGCTCCCAGCATTTT.

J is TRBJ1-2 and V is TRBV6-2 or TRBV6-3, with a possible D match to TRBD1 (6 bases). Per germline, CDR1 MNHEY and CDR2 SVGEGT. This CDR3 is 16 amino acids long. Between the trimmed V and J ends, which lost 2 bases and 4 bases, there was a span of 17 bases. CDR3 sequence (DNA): TGTGCCAGCAGTTACCTTCCTGGACAGACCATCTATGGCTACACCTTC. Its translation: CASSYLPGQTIYGYTF.

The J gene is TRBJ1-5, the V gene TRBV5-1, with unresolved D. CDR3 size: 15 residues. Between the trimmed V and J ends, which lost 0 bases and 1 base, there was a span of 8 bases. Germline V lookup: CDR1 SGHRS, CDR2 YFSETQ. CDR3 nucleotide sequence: TGCGCCAGCAGCTTGGGGGGAGGCAGCAATCAGCCCCAGCATTTT. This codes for CASSLGGGSNQPQHF.

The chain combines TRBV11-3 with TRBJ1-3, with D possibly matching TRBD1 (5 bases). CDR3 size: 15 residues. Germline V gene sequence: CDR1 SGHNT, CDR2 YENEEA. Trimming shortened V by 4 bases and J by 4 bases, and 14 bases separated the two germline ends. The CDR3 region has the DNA TGTGCCAGCAGCTCCGGGGGTTCATCCGGAAACACCATATATTTT. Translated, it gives CASSSGGSSGNTIYF.

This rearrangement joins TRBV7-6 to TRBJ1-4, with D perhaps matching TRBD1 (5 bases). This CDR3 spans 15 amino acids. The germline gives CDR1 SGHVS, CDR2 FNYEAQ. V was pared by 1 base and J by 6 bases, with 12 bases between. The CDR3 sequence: CASSLGRGGDEKLFF. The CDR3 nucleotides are TGTGCCAGCAGCTTAGGACGGGGGGGGGATGAAAAACTGTTTTTT.

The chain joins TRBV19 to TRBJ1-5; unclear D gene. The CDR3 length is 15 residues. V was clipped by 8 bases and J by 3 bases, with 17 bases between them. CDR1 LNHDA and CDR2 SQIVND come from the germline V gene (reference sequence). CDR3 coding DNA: TGTGCCAGTGGAAAGGACTCCGCATTCAATCAGCCCCAGCATTTT. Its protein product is CASGKDSAFNQPQHF.

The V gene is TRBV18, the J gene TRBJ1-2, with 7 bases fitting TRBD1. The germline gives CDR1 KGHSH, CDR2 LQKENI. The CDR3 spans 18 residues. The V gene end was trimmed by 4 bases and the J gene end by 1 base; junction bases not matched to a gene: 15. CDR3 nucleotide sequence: TGTGCCAGCTCACTAAGTACCGGGACAGAGACTTTTAACTATGGCTACACCTTC. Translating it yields CASSLSTGTETFNYGYTF.

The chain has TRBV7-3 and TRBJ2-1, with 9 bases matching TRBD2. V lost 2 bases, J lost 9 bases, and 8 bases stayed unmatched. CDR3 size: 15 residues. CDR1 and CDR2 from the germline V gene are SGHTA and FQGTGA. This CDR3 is CASSLYSGGVGEQFF. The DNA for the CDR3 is TGTGCCAGCAGCTTATATAGCGGGGGCGTCGGTGAGCAGTTCTTC.

CDR3 sequence (DNA): TGTGCCATCAGTTTAGCGGGAGTCACAGATACGCAGTATTTT. Translating gives CAISLAGVTDTQYF. The V and J genes are TRBV10-3 and TRBJ2-3; 9 nucleotides align to TRBD2. V lost 5 bases, J lost 2 bases, and 2 bases stayed unmatched. CDR1 and CDR2 (germline): ENHRY, SYGVKD. The CDR3 has 14 amino acids.

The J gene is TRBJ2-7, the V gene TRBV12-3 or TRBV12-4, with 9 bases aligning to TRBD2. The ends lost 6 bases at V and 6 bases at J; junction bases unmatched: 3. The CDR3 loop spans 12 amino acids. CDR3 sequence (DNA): TGTGCCAGCAGGGGGGGACTAGCCGAGCAGTACTTC. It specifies CASRGGLAEQYF.

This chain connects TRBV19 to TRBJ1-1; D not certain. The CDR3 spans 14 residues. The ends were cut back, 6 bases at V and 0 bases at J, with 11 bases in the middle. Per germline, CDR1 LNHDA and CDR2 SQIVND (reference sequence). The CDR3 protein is CASSPGTMNTEAFF. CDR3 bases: TGTGCCAGTAGCCCGGGAACGATGAACACTGAAGCTTTCTTT.

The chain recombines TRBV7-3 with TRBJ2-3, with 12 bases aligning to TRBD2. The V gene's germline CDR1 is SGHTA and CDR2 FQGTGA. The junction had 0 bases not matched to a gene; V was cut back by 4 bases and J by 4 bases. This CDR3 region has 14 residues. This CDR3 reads CASSSSGGADTQYF. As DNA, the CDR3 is TGTGCCAGCAGCTCTAGCGGGGGGGCAGATACGCAGTATTTT.

The CDR3 bases are TGTGCCAGCAGCGGAGGTCCCTCCTTTGGAGCTTTCTTT. Translation gives CASSGGPSFGAFF. This chain joins TRBV3-1 (or the pseudogene TRBV3-2) and TRBJ1-1; D is undetermined. Germline assignment: CDR1 LGHDT and CDR2 YNNKEL (reference sequence). Between the trimmed V and J ends, which lost 5 bases and 10 bases, there was a span of 17 bases. This CDR3 has 13 amino acids.

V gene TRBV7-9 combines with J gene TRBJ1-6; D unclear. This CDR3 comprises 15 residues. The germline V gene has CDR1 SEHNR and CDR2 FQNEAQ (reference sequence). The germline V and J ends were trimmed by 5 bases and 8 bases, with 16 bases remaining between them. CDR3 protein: CASSIRIGVDSPLHF. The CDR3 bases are TGTGCCAGCAGCATCCGAATAGGAGTTGATTCACCCCTCCACTTT.

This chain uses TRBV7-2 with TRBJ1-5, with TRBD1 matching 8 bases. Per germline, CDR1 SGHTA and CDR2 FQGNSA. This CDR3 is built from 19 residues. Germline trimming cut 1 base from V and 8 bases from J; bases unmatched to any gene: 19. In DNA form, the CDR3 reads TGTGCCAGCAGCTTAGTAGGGACAGGATCGCTAAAGACGGGGAAGCCCCAGCATTTT. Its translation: CASSLVGTGSLKTGKPQHF.

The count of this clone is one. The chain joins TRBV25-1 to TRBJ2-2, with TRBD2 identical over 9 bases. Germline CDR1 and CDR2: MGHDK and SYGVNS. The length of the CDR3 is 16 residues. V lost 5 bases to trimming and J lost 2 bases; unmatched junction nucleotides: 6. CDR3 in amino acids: CASSTTSGLNTGELFF. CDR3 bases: TGTGCCAGCAGTACTACTAGCGGGTTAAACACCGGGGAGCTGTTTTTT.

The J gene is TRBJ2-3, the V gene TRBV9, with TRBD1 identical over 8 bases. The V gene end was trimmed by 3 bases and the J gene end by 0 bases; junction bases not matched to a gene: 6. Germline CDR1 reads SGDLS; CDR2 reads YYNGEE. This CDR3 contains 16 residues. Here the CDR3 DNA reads TGTGCCAGCAGCGCTTCAGGGGGCCATAGCACAGATACGCAGTATTTT. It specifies CASSASGGHSTDTQYF.

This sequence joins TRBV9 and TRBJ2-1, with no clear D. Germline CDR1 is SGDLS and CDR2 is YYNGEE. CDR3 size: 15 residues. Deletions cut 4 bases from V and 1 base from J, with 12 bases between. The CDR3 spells CASSSRLASYNEQFF. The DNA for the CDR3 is TGTGCCAGCAGCTCGAGACTGGCGTCCTACAATGAGCAGTTCTTC. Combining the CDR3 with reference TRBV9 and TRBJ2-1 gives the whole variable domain DSGVTQTPKHLITATGQRVTLRCSPRSGDLSVYWYQQSLDQGLQFLIQYYNGEERAKGNILERFSAQQFPDLHSELNLSSLELGDSALYFCASSSRLASYNEQFFGPGTRLTVL.

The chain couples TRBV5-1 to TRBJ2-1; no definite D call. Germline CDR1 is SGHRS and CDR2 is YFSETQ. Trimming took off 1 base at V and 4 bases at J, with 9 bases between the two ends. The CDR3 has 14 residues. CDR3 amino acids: CASSLRFEYNEQFF. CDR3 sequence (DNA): TGCGCCAGCAGCTTGCGTTTCGAGTACAATGAGCAGTTCTTC.